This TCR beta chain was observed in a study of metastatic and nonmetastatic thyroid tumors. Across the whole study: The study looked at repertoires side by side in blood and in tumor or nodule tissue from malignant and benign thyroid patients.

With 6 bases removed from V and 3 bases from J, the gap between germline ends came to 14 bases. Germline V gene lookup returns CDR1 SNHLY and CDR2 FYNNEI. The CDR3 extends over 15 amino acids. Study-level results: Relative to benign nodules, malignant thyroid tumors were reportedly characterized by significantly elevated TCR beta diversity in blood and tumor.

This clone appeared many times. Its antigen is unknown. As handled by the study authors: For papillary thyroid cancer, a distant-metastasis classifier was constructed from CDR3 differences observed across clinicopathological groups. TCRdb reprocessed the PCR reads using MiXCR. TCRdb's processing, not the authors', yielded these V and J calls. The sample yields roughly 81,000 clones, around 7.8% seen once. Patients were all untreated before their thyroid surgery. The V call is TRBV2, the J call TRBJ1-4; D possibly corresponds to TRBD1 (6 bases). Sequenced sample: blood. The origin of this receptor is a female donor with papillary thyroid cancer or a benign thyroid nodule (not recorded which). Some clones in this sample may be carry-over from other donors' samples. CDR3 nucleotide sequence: TGTGCCAGCAGCGATCTACAGGGTGCTAATGAAAAACTGTTTTTT. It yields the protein CASSDLQGANEKLFF.